This TCR beta chain emerged from a study of T cells in Graves' hyperthyroidism and ophthalmopathy. Study-wide context: Prior to any treatment, at the point of initial diagnosis, peripheral blood was collected.

Calling Graves' hyperthyroidism stable meant ophthalmopathy did not progress within 18 months. Amplification yielded TCR beta CDR3 regions, with RNA transcripts as the source. The TCR CDR3 first-round RT-PCR relied on the HTBI primer set. TCRdb recomputed calls from the multiplex PCR reads with MiXCR, one row per CDR3 protein. This sample yields some 760,000 distinct CDR3 sequences, of which about 15% are seen a single time; roughly a tenth belongs to the top ten. The CDR3 is 14 residues long. V was clipped by 0 bases and J by 5 bases, with 12 bases between them. Germline loops: CDR1 SGDLS, CDR2 YYNGEE.

The sample comprised blood. This chain connects TRBV9 to TRBJ2-7; possibly TRBD2 for D (6 bases). The clonotype comes from a woman aged 18-29 years with Graves' hyperthyroidism. CDR3 nucleotides: TGTGCCAGCAGCGTAGAGGGTTGGGAGGACGAGCAGTACTTC. Its translation: CASSVEGWEDEQYF. Full variable domain (missing parts from reference TRBV9 and TRBJ2-7): DSGVTQTPKHLITATGQRVTLRCSPRSGDLSVYWYQQSLDQGLQFLIQYYNGEERAKGNILERFSAQQFPDLHSELNLSSLELGDSALYFCASSVEGWEDEQYFGPGTRLTVT.